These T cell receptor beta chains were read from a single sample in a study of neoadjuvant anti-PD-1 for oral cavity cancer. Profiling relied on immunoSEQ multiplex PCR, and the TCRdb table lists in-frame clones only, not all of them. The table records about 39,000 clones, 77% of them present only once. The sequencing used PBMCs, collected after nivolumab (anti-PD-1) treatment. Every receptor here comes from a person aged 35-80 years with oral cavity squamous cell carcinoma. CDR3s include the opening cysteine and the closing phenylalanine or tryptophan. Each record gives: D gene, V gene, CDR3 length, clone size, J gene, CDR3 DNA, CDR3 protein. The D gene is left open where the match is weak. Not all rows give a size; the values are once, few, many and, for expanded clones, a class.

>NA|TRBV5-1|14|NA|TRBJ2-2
TGCGCCAGCAGCAGGGACACATTCACCGGGGAGCTGTTTTTT
CASSRDTFTGELFF
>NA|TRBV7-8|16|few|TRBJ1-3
TGTGCCAGCAGCTTCTCTGGGCGCTACTCGGGAAACACCATATATTTT
CASSFSGRYSGNTIYF
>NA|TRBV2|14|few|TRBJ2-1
TGTGCCAGCAGTGGGGGACTCTCCTACAATGAGCAGTTCTTC
CASSGGLSYNEQFF
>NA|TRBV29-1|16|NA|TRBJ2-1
TGCAGCGTCCCCAAACGACGACAGGGAGGTTCGATTGAGCAGTTCTTC
CSVPKRRQGGSIEQFF
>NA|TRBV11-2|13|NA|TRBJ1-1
TGTGCCAGCAGCGACCGGGGGCTAAAGGAAGCTTTCTTT
CASSDRGLKEAFF
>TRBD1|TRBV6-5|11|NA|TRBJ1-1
TGTGCCAGCAGTTCGACAGGGGAAGCTTTCTTT
CASSSTGEAFF
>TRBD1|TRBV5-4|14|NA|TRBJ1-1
TGTGCCAGCAGCGCACAGGGGAGGGACACTGAAGCTTTCTTT
CASSAQGRDTEAFF
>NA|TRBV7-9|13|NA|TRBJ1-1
TGTGCCAGCAGCTTACAGATTAACACTGAAGCTTTCTTT
CASSLQINTEAFF
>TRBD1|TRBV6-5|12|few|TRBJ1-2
TGTGCCAGCAGGAGGACAGGGGGCGAGAACACCTTC
CASRRTGGENTF
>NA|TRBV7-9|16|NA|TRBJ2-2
TGTGCCAGCAGCCCTAGTCTGCTCCGGAACACCGGGGAGCTGTTTTTT
CASSPSLLRNTGELFF
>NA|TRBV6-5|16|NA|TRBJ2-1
TGTGCCAGCAGTTACAGGGGTACGCATTCCCACAATGAGCAGTTCTTC
CASSYRGTHSHNEQFF
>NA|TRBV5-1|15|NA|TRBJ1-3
TGCGCCAGCAGCCTGAATGCCGGTACTGGAAACACCATATATTTT
CASSLNAGTGNTIYF
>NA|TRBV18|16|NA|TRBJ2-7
TGTGCCAGCTCACCCCAAGGGCAGGTCTCCTCCTACGAGCAGTACTTC
CASSPQGQVSSYEQYF